The 9 T cell receptor beta chains reported below all come from one sample, sequenced in a study of blood T cell repertoires in COVID-19. Assay used: immunoSEQ multiplex PCR; TCRdb lists only in-frame clones, some missing. The data hold around 200,000 clones, with 86% observed a single time. Sequencing was carried out using PBMCs or T cells enriched from blood (not recorded which). These receptors were obtained from a young woman who had been exposed to COVID-19.

The rearrangement uses TRBV10-2 and TRBJ2-2, with D unclear. The CDR3 has 11 amino acids. Germline-derived CDR1 and CDR2 are WSHSY and SAAADI. V lost 8 bases and J lost 6, with 7 bases in between. CDR3 DNA: TGCGCCAGCTGGAGCTCCGGGGAGCTGTTTTTT. Translation gives CASWSSGELFF.

V and J are TRBV7-9 and TRBJ2-1, with 10 bases lining up with TRBD2. Germline CDR1 and CDR2: SEHNR and FQNEAQ (reference sequence). With V trimmed by 1 base and J by 3 bases, 12 bases remained unmatched. The CDR3 has 19 amino acids. CDR3 DNA sequence: TGTGCCAGCAGCTTAGGTCTAGCGGGGGCCTCCTACAACTACAATGAGCAGTTCTTC. Translating gives CASSLGLAGASYNYNEQFF.

The chain uses TRBV6-4 and TRBJ2-2; possible D gene TRBD1, 5 bases. The CDR3 consists of 14 residues. From germline, CDR1 is MRHNA and CDR2 SNTAGT. V was trimmed by 2 bases and J by 1 base, leaving 5 bases between them. The chain's CDR3 is CASSDRGNTGELFF. CDR3 coding DNA: TGTGCCAGCAGTGACAGGGGGAACACCGGGGAGCTGTTTTTT.

The genes are TRBV5-4 and TRBJ2-3, with D possibly being TRBD1 (5 bases). The germline V and J ends were trimmed by 4 bases and 4 bases, with 13 bases remaining between them. The CDR3 runs 14 residues. Germline V gene sequence: CDR1 SGHNT, CDR2 YYREEE (reference sequence). Written as DNA, the CDR3 is TGTGCCAGCAGCCAGGCGCAGGGTCCAGATACGCAGTATTTT. Amino acid sequence: CASSQAQGPDTQYF.

The CDR3 DNA sequence: TGTGCCAGCAGCGTGGGACAGGGAAGGGAAAAACTGTTTTTT. Translated: CASSVGQGREKLFF. The chain is built from TRBV5-4 and TRBJ1-4; 9 nucleotides match TRBD1. V shed 4 bases and J 8 bases; nucleotides not matched to a gene: 6. The V gene's germline CDR1 is SGHNT and CDR2 YYREEE (reference sequence). CDR3 length equals 14 residues.

This clone was seen only once. The chain combines TRBV9 with TRBJ2-5; 7 positions agree with TRBD1. Germline-derived CDR1 and CDR2 are SGDLS and YYNGEE. CDR3 length equals 16 residues. With 3 bases clipped from V and 7 bases from J, the junction kept 15 bases outside the gene matches. CDR3 region: CASSGGTAQDLGTQYF. DNA of the CDR3: TGTGCCAGCAGCGGGGGGACAGCCCAAGATCTAGGGACCCAGTACTTC.

The gene calls are TRBV5-1 and TRBJ2-7, with D perhaps matching TRBD1 (6 bases). Trimming took 0 bases from V and 4 from J, leaving 11 bases between them. Per germline, CDR1 SGHRS and CDR2 YFSETQ. The length of the CDR3 is 14 residues. The CDR3 loop reads CASSLAMDRYEQYF. DNA for the CDR3: TGCGCCAGCAGCTTGGCAATGGACAGATACGAGCAGTACTTC.

The CDR3 nucleotides read TGCGCCAGCAGCTTGGCTTGGGGACAGGGTTTGTCTGGGGCCAACGTCCTGACTTTC. Encoded protein: CASSLAWGQGLSGANVLTF. The gene calls are TRBV5-1 and TRBJ2-6; TRBD1 aligns across 9 bases. CDR3 length: 19 amino acids. V shed 0 bases and J 1 base; nucleotides not matched to a gene: 8. CDR1 SGHRS and CDR2 YFSETQ come from the germline V gene.

This clone appeared a single time. The chain is built from TRBV19 and TRBJ1-6, with D hard to call. This CDR3 region has 15 residues. The V end lost 2 bases, the J end lost 9 bases, and 14 bases lay between the germline ends. Germline V gives CDR1 LNHDA, CDR2 SQIVND (reference sequence). Written as DNA, the CDR3 is TGTGCCAGTAGTATACGGGGTCAGGAAGCTTCACCCCTCCACTTT. As protein: CASSIRGQEASPLHF.